Listed below are T cell receptor beta chains from one sample, sequenced in a study of shared clonotypes between healthy human individuals. TCRdb's copy holds only in-frame clones and misses some; the assay was immunoSEQ multiplex PCR. The sample has around 2.5 million clones, roughly 93% seen once. The sequenced material came from naive CD4+ T cells from PBMCs. The receptors were gathered from a man between 18 and 29 years old in good health. Some clones in this sample may be carry-over from other donors' samples. The CDR3 runs from the conserved cysteine through the conserved F or W. A D gene is named only where the DNA matches it firmly. Some rows mark clone size as missing; the rest say once, few, many or name a class of expanded clone.

v_call	d_call	clone_size	j_call	cdr3_nt	cdr3_aa
TRBV7-3	-	-	TRBJ2-3	TGTGCCAGCAGCTCCTACCCCCACACAGATACGCAGTATTTT	CASSSYPHTDTQYF
TRBV30	-	-	TRBJ2-5	TGTGCCTGGAGTCGAGGCCTCCAAGAGACCCAGTACTTC	CAWSRGLQETQYF
TRBV5-4	-	-	TRBJ2-1	TGTGCCAGCAGTACGACGGTAGGGATCTACAATGAGCAGTTCTTC	CASSTTVGIYNEQFF
TRBV5-1	-	-	TRBJ1-2	TGCGCCAGCAGCTCCCTGGGCGTTCCGGGCTACACCTTC	CASSSLGVPGYTF
TRBV7-3	-	-	TRBJ2-5	TGTGCCAGCAGCCCCGGGGGCCGGCAAGAGACCCAGTACTTC	CASSPGGRQETQYF
TRBV5-1	-	-	TRBJ1-5	TGCGCCAGCAGTCTAGGGACAAATAGCAATCAGCCCCAGCATTTT	CASSLGTNSNQPQHF
TRBV7-2	TRBD2	-	TRBJ2-1	TGTGCCAGCAGCTTAGTGGCTAGCGGGAGCTATGAGCAGTTCTTC	CASSLVASGSYEQFF
TRBV5-1	-	-	TRBJ2-1	TGCGCCAGCAGCTTGGCCGGGGCCAGACCGTACAATGAGCAGTTCTTC	CASSLAGARPYNEQFF
TRBV28	TRBD2	-	TRBJ2-7	TGTGCCAGCAGAGGGCGGGAGACGTCCTACGAGCAGTACTTC	CASRGRETSYEQYF
TRBV10-2	-	-	TRBJ2-7	TGCGCCAGCTGGGGTTCCTACGAGCAGTACTTC	CASWGSYEQYF
TRBV20-1	-	-	TRBJ1-3	TGCAGTGCCCAAAGAGGAAACACCATATATTTT	CSAQRGNTIYF
TRBV6-5	-	-	TRBJ1-1	TGTGCCAGCACCAACAGTCAATCTGAAGCTTTCTTT	CASTNSQSEAFF
TRBV5-4	-	-	TRBJ1-2	TGTGCCAGCAGCCTTGGTATGGCAGGGACTCACTATGGCTACACCTTC	CASSLGMAGTHYGYTF
TRBV15	TRBD1	-	TRBJ1-4	TGTGCCACCAGCCGACGCGGGGTAGGGGACAGGAGCGAAAAACTGTTTTTT	CATSRRGVGDRSEKLFF
TRBV6-5	-	-	TRBJ1-2	TGTGCCAGCAGATTTGACAGCAACTATGGCTACACCTTC	CASRFDSNYGYTF
TRBV5-6	-	-	TRBJ1-1	TGTGCCAGCAGCGGACCTGGGGGCGGGGCGGCTTTCTTT	CASSGPGGGAAFF
TRBV5-6	-	-	TRBJ2-7	TGTGCCAGCAGCGCCTACTCGAACTACGAGCAGTACTTC	CASSAYSNYEQYF
TRBV6-6	-	-	TRBJ2-5	TGTGCCAGCAGTTACGGTCCCTGGGAGACCCAGTACTTC	CASSYGPWETQYF
TRBV2	-	-	TRBJ2-1	TGTGCCAGCAGTGTTCTAGGGACCAATGAGCAGTTCTTC	CASSVLGTNEQFF
TRBV10-3	TRBD1	-	TRBJ1-2	TGTGCCATCAGCGACGGACAGGGGGTTGGCTACACCTTC	CAISDGQGVGYTF
TRBV7-2	-	-	TRBJ2-7	TGTGCCAGCAGCTTAGATAGACAATCCTACGAGCAGTACTTC	CASSLDRQSYEQYF
TRBV25-1	-	-	TRBJ1-2	TGTGCCAGCAGTGAATCCCGGGGGGGAAATTATGGCTACACCTTC	CASSESRGGNYGYTF
TRBV28	-	-	TRBJ1-5	TGTGCCACCTCGCGGGGCGGCAATCAGCCCCAGCATTTT	CATSRGGNQPQHF
TRBV6-1	-	-	TRBJ2-7	TGTGCCAGCAGTGAAGGGCACTTGTACGAGCAGTACTTC	CASSEGHLYEQYF
TRBV7-2	-	-	TRBJ2-1	TGTGCCAGCAGCTTCGTATGGCGGAGCTCCTACAATGAGCAGTTCTTC	CASSFVWRSSYNEQFF
TRBV7-2	TRBD2	once	TRBJ2-1	TGTGCCAGCAGGGAGACTAGCGGCTACAATGAGCAGTTCTTC	CASRETSGYNEQFF
TRBV5-1	TRBD1	-	TRBJ1-3	TGCGCCAGCAGCTCGATGAGACAGGGGGGAAACACCATATATTTT	CASSSMRQGGNTIYF
TRBV5-6	TRBD1	-	TRBJ1-2	TGTGCCAGCAGCGTGGACAGGGTGTATGGCTACACCTTC	CASSVDRVYGYTF
TRBV28	TRBD2	-	TRBJ2-7	TGTGCCAGCAGTTTCCGGCTAGCGGGAGGCTCCTACGAGCAGTACTTC	CASSFRLAGGSYEQYF
TRBV7-9	TRBD1	once	TRBJ1-1	TGTGCCAGCAGCCCGACGGGGACAGGGGGCACTGAAGCTTTCTTT	CASSPTGTGGTEAFF
TRBV27	TRBD1	-	TRBJ1-4	TGTGCCAGCAGTTTAGGGACAGGGGGGGAAAAACTGTTTTTT	CASSLGTGGEKLFF
TRBV19	-	-	TRBJ1-4	TGTGCCAGTAGTAGGCTCCCTAAGGTGGCCTCCAATGAAAAACTGTTTTTT	CASSRLPKVASNEKLFF
TRBV19	-	-	TRBJ1-4	TGTGCCAGTAGTATGCCGAGCGAGGGGTCTGAAAAACTGTTTTTT	CASSMPSEGSEKLFF
TRBV2	-	-	TRBJ2-1	TGTGCCAGCAGTGAATACGGCGAGCAGTTCTTC	CASSEYGEQFF
TRBV5-1	TRBD1	-	TRBJ2-1	TGCGCCAGCAGCTCAACAGGGGTGTCGGTCAATGAGCAGTTCTTC	CASSSTGVSVNEQFF
TRBV7-8	-	-	TRBJ2-7	TGTGCCAGCAGCCTAACGGACGGACCCTACGAGCAGTACTTC	CASSLTDGPYEQYF
TRBV6-5	TRBD1	-	TRBJ2-5	TGTGCCAGCAGTTACCTAGGGGGCAAATCACAAGAGACCCAGTACTTC	CASSYLGGKSQETQYF